These 2 T cell receptor beta chains originate from one sample sequenced in a study of T cell responses to AZD1222 COVID-19 vaccine. TCRdb keeps only in-frame clones here, not all; method: immunoSEQ multiplex PCR. The table has around 100,000 clones, just under 95% seen once. Sample: peripheral blood, taken on day 0 of AZD1222 vaccination. Receptors were obtained from an adult in good health.

This chain uses TRBV11-3 with TRBJ2-3; 9 nucleotides line up with TRBD2. This CDR3 spans 14 amino acids. V shed 5 bases and J 5 bases; nucleotides not matched to a gene: 5. The germline CDR1 and CDR2 sequences are SGHNT and YENEEA. The DNA of the CDR3 is TGTGCCAGCAGCACAGCGGGAGGAATAGATACGCAGTATTTT. It translates to CASSTAGGIDTQYF.

This chain links TRBV5-1 with TRBJ2-2, with 7 bases matching TRBD1. The CDR3 is 15 amino acids. J was trimmed by 1 base and V by 4 bases; bases with no gene match: 4. Germline-derived CDR1 and CDR2 are SGHRS and YFSETQ. The CDR3 sequence is CASSPGQQNTGELFF. The CDR3 DNA is TGCGCCAGCAGCCCGGGACAGCAGAACACCGGGGAGCTGTTTTTT.